The source of this T cell receptor beta chain is a study of T cell responses to AZD1222 COVID-19 vaccine. Study observations and caveats: Spike-specific TCR breadth and depth were elevated following two AZD1222 doses.

Note on this clone: Its antigen is currently unknown.

This CDR3 is 15 amino acids long. The V and J ends lost 4 bases and 0 bases respectively, with 15 bases between them. The germline V gene encodes CDR1 SQVTM and CDR2 ANQGSEA. Using immunoSEQ multiplex PCR, the repertoire was profiled, and TCRdb retains in-frame clones only, with some absent. The table has about 150,000 clones, 88% seen once. This receptor was taken from an adult in good health. V gene TRBV29-1 combines with J gene TRBJ1-2; D is undetermined. The input for sequencing was peripheral blood, taken on day 0 of MenACWY control vaccination. The CDR3 is CSVGHRPLTNYGYTF. The CDR3 nucleotides read TGCAGCGTTGGTCATCGCCCCCTCACTAACTATGGCTACACCTTC.